Below are 5 T cell receptor beta chains sequenced from a single sample in a study of T cell responses to AZD1222 COVID-19 vaccine. TCRdb's copy holds only in-frame clones and misses some; the assay was immunoSEQ multiplex PCR. The repertoire holds fewer than 150,000 clones, with about 92% as singletons. Here the sequenced sample was peripheral blood, taken on day 0 of AZD1222 vaccination. The receptors derive from an adult in good health.

V and J are TRBV7-9 and TRBJ2-7; D is possibly TRBD1 or TRBD2 (5 bases each). This CDR3 is built from 13 residues. Trimming stripped 5 bases from V and 4 bases from J, with 12 bases between. The V gene's germline CDR1 is SEHNR and CDR2 FQNEAQ (reference sequence). CDR3 DNA: TGTGCCAGCAGCACGGGACGGGGATACGAGCAGTACTTC. Amino acid sequence: CASSTGRGYEQYF.

The rearrangement joins TRBV4-1 to TRBJ1-6, with D possibly TRBD1 on 6 matching bases. The CDR3 totals 16 residues. Germline assignment: CDR1 MGHRA and CDR2 YSYEKL. The V and J ends lost 1 base and 8 bases respectively, with 15 bases between them. This CDR3 reads CASSQAPQGIDSPLHF. The CDR3 region has the DNA TGCGCCAGCAGCCAAGCACCCCAGGGGATCGATTCACCCCTCCACTTT.

V is TRBV11-2 and J is TRBJ2-6; D is ambiguous. The ends were cut back, 5 bases at V and 0 bases at J, with 11 bases in the middle. This CDR3 is 16 amino acids long. The germline V gene encodes CDR1 SGHAT and CDR2 FQNNGV. This CDR3 is CASSPPGHSGANVLTF. The CDR3 DNA sequence: TGTGCCAGCAGCCCCCCCGGGCACTCTGGGGCCAACGTCCTGACTTTC.

The chain recombines TRBV18 with TRBJ2-1, with TRBD2 matching over 10 bases. CDR1 and CDR2 from the germline V gene are KGHSH and LQKENI. There are 16 residues in the CDR3. The V and J ends lost 0 bases and 5 bases, in that order; junction bases with no gene match: 4. The CDR3 DNA reads TGTGCCAGCTCACCACCAACAACTAGCGGGAACAATGAGCAGTTCTTC. Translating gives CASSPPTTSGNNEQFF.

The CDR3 DNA reads as TGTGCCTCCACCCCGGGACAGGGGGGTCAATCTGAAGCTTTCTTT. The encoded protein is CASTPGQGGQSEAFF. The chain combines TRBV10-3 with TRBJ1-1; 11 positions match TRBD1. The CDR3 contains 15 residues. Germline V gene lookup returns CDR1 ENHRY and CDR2 SYGVKD. V dropped 11 bases and J dropped 6; count of bases not matched to a gene: 14.